This T cell receptor beta chain stems from a study of blood T cell repertoires in COVID-19. This clone came up a few times. Under the authors' procedure: Reference gene primer amplification in the assay estimated nucleated cell counts. Data came from immunoSEQ multiplex PCR; TCRdb stores just in-frame clones and leaves some out. For V, J and clone size, that table is used; D and trimming come from the DNA. There are 220,000 or so clones in the sample; around 90% occur only once, and roughly 16% lies in the top ten. Deletions cut 5 bases from V and 9 bases from J, with 8 bases between. Germline assignment: CDR1 MDHEN and CDR2 SYDVKM. This CDR3 is built from 11 residues. During the 2 weeks before they entered the study, exposed participants had met someone with a PCR-confirmed or clinician-diagnosed COVID-19 case.

The genes are TRBV28 and TRBJ2-1, with D tentatively TRBD2 (5 bases). The source is a man aged 25-45 years who had been exposed to COVID-19. The sample comprised PBMCs or T cells enriched from blood (not recorded which). The CDR3 DNA reads TGTGCCAGCAGTAGGACTGGTGAGCAGTTCTTC. The encoded protein is CASSRTGEQFF. The variable domain in full, with the rest retrieved from reference TRBV28 and TRBJ2-1, is DVKVTQSSRYLVKRTGEKVFLECVQDMDHENMFWYRQDPGLGLRLIYFSYDVKMKEKGDIPEGYSVSREKKERFSLILESASTNQTSMYLCASSRTGEQFFGPGTRLTVL.